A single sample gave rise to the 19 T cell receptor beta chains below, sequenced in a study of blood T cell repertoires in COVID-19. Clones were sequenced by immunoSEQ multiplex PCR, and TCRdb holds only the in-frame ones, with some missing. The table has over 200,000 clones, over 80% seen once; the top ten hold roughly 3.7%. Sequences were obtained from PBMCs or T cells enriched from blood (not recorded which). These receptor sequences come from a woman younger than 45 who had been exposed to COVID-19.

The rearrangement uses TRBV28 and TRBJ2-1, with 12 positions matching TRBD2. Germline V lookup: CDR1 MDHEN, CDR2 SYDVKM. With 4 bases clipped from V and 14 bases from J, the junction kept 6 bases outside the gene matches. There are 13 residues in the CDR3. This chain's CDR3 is CASSSRLAGGEFF. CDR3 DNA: TGTGCCAGCAGTTCAAGGCTAGCGGGAGGGGAGTTCTTC.

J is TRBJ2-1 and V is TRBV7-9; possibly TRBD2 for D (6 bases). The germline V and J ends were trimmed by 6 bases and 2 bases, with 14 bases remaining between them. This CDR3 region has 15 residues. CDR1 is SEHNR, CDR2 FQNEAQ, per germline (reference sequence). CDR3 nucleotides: TGTGCCAGCAGGACGGCGGGAAGCGCCTACAATGAGCAGTTCTTC. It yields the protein CASRTAGSAYNEQFF.

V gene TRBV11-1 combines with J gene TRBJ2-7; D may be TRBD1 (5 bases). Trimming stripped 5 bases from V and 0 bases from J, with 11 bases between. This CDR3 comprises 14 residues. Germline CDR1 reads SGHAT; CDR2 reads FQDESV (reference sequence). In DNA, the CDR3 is TGTGCCAGCAGCCTCGACAGCGACTCCTACGAGCAGTACTTC. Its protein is CASSLDSDSYEQYF.

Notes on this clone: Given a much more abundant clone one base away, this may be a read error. In nucleotides, the CDR3 is TGCGCCAGCAGCTTGTACAGCACCTACGAGCAGTACTTC. As protein: CASSLYSTYEQYF. This chain connects TRBV5-1 to TRBJ2-7; D is undetermined. Trimming left V 1 base short and J 2 bases short, with 7 bases between. The V gene's germline CDR1 is SGHRS and CDR2 YFSETQ. This CDR3 contains 13 residues.

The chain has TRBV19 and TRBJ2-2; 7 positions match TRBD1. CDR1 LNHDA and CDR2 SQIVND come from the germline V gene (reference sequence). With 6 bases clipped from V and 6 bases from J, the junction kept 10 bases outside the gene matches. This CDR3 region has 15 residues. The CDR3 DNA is TGTGCCAGTAGCCTTCGGACAGGTTTTTCCGGGGAGCTGTTTTTT. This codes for CASSLRTGFSGELFF.

CDR3 DNA: TGTGCCAGTAGTATATCTGGAAGAGGCGAATATGGCTACACCTTC. Translating it yields CASSISGRGEYGYTF. V is TRBV19 and J is TRBJ1-2; D gene ambiguous. The CDR3 is made up of 15 amino acids. Trimming removed 2 bases at V and 5 bases at J, with 15 bases between. The germline V gene has CDR1 LNHDA and CDR2 SQIVND (reference sequence). The variable domain in full, with the rest retrieved from reference TRBV19 and TRBJ1-2, is DGGITQSPKYLFRKEGQNVTLSCEQNLNHDAMYWYRQDPGQGLRLIYYSQIVNDFQKGDIAEGYSVSREKKESFPLTVTSAQKNPTAFYLCASSISGRGEYGYTFGSGTRLTVV.

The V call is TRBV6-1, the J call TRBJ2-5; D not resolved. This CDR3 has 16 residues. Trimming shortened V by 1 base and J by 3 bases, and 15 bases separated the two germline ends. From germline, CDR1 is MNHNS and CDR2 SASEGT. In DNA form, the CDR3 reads TGTGCCAGCAGTGAAGGGGCCCTATACCCGAAAGAGACCCAGTACTTC. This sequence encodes CASSEGALYPKETQYF.

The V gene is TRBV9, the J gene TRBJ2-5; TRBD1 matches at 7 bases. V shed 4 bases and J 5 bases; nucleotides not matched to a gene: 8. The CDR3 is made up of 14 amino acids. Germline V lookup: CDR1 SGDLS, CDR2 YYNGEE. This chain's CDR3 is CASSFSGGRETQYF. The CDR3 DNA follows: TGTGCCAGCAGCTTCTCAGGGGGAAGGGAGACCCAGTACTTC.

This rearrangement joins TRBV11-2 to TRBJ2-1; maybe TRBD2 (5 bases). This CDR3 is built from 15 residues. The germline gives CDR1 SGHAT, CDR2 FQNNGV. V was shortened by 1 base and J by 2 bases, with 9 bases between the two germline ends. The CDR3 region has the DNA TGTGCCAGCAGCTTAGGACTACAAGCCTACAATGAGCAGTTCTTC. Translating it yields CASSLGLQAYNEQFF.

CDR3 sequence: CASRGTGGLGANVLTF. In DNA form, the CDR3 reads TGTGCCAGCAGGGGGACAGGGGGCCTTGGGGCCAACGTCCTGACTTTC. The chain joins TRBV3-1 (or the pseudogene TRBV3-2) to TRBJ2-6; 12 bases map to TRBD1. Germline assignment: CDR1 LGHDT and CDR2 YNNKEL (reference sequence). V shed 6 bases and J 3 bases; nucleotides not matched to a gene: 3. CDR3 size: 16 residues.

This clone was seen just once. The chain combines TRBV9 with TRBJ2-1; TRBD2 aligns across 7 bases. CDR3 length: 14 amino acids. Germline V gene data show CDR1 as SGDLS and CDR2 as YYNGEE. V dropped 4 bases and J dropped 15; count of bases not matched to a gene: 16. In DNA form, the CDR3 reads TGTGCCAGCAGCTTCCATCAAGGGGCGGGAGTGGTGTTCTTC. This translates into CASSFHQGAGVVFF.

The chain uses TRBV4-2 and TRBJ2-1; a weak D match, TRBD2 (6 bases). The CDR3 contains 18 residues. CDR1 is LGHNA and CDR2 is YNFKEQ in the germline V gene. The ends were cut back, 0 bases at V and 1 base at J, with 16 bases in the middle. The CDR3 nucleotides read TGTGCCAGCAGCCAAGATCCATGGGGTAGCGGATCCTACAATGAGCAGTTCTTC. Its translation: CASSQDPWGSGSYNEQFF.

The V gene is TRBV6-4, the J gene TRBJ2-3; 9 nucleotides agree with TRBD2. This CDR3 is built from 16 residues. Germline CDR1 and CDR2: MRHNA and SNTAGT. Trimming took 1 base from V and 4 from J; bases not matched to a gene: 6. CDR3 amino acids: CASSDWLAGPPDTQYF. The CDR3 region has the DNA TGTGCCAGCAGTGACTGGCTAGCGGGACCCCCAGATACGCAGTATTTT.

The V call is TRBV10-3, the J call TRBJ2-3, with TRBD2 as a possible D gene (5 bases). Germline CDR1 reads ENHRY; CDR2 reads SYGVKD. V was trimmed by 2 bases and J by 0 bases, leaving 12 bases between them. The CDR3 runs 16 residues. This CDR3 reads CAISEKAVPSTDTQYF. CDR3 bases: TGTGCCATCAGTGAGAAAGCGGTACCTAGCACAGATACGCAGTATTTT.

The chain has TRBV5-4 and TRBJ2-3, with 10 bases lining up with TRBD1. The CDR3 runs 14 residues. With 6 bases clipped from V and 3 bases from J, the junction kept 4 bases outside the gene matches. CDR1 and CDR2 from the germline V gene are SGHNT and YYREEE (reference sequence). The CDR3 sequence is CASTDRGLTDTQYF. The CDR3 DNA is TGTGCCAGCACCGACAGGGGGCTGACAGATACGCAGTATTTT.

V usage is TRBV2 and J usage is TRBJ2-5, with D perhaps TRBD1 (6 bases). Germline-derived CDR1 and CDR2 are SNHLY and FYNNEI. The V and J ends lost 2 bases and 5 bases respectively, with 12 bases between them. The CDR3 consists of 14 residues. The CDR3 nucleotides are TGTGCCAGCAGTGAATTAAACAGGGTGGAGACCCAGTACTTC. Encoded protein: CASSELNRVETQYF.

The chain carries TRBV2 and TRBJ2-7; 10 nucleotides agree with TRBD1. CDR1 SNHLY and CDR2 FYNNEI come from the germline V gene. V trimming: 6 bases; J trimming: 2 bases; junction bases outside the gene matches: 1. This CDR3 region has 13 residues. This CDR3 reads CASRDRGTYEQYF. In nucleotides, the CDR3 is TGTGCCAGCAGGGACAGGGGGACCTACGAGCAGTACTTC.

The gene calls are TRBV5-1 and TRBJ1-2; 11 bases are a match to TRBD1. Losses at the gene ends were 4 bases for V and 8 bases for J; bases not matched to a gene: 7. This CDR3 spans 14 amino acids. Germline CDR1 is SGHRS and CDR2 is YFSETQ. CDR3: CASSPRTGGRGYTF. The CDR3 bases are TGCGCCAGCAGCCCACGGACAGGGGGCCGGGGCTACACCTTC.

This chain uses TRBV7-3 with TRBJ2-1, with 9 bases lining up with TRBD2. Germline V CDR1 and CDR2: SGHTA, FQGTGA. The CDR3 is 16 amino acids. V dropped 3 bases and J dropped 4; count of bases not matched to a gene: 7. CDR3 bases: TGTGCCAGCAGCTTGAGAGCTAGCGGGAAATACAATGAGCAGTTCTTC. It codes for CASSLRASGKYNEQFF.